The 20 T cell receptor beta chains presented below share a single source sample, sequenced in a study of shared clonotypes between healthy human individuals. Measured with immunoSEQ multiplex PCR; TCRdb has only the in-frame clones, and not every one. The sample includes over a million clones, roughly 96% of them seen just once. Sequenced input: naive CD4+ T cells sorted from blood. The subset is: CD45RA+ positively selected. These receptors all stem from a man aged 25-40 years in good health.

The chain has TRBV29-1 and TRBJ2-3; 8 bases agree with TRBD2. CDR3 length: 17 amino acids. Germline trimming cut 3 bases from V and 0 bases from J; bases unmatched to any gene: 11. Germline CDR1 is SQVTM and CDR2 is ANQGSEA. For the CDR3, the DNA is TGCAGCGTTGACGGGGCGGGAGGCCGGGGTAGCACAGATACGCAGTATTTT. Amino acid sequence: CSVDGAGGRGSTDTQYF.

This chain links TRBV7-2 with TRBJ2-5; D is unclear. The CDR3 covers 14 residues. Germline V lookup: CDR1 SGHTA, CDR2 FQGNSA. Trimming stripped 1 base from V and 4 bases from J, with 10 bases between. DNA for the CDR3: TGTGCCAGCAGCTTAGATGTGACTCGAGAGACCCAGTACTTC. Its translation: CASSLDVTRETQYF.

The gene calls are TRBV7-2 and TRBJ1-5; D is unclear. Germline-derived CDR1 and CDR2 are SGHTA and FQGNSA. The CDR3 totals 15 residues. Trimming shortened V by 2 bases and J by 0 bases, and 8 bases separated the two germline ends. The CDR3, as DNA: TGTGCCAGCAGCTTATCGGCAGTTAGCAATCAGCCCCAGCATTTT. This codes for CASSLSAVSNQPQHF. The full variable domain, in which reference TRBV7-2 and TRBJ1-5 provide the parts outside the CDR3, is GAGVSQSPSNKVTEKGKDVELRCDPISGHTALYWYRQSLGQGLEFLIYFQGNSAPDKSGLPSDRFSAERTGGSVSTLTIQRTQQEDSAVYLCASSLSAVSNQPQHFGDGTRLSIL.

The chain recombines TRBV28 with TRBJ1-2, with 8 bases identical to TRBD1. Germline CDR1 is MDHEN and CDR2 is SYDVKM. The junction had 10 bases not matched to a gene; V was cut back by 6 bases and J by 7 bases. The CDR3 is made up of 14 amino acids. CDR3 sequence reads: CASSARDRFVGYTF. CDR3 sequence (DNA): TGTGCCAGCAGCGCCCGGGACAGGTTCGTTGGCTACACCTTC.

CDR3 nucleotides: TGCGCCAGCAGCCGCGTCGGGACAGGTGACTACAATGAGCAGTTCTTC. It encodes CASSRVGTGDYNEQFF. This sequence joins TRBV4-1 and TRBJ2-1, with 8 bases identical to TRBD1. The CDR3 consists of 16 residues. Trimming at V came to 4 bases and at J to 3 bases, leaving 8 bases not matched to a gene. CDR1 is MGHRA, CDR2 YSYEKL, per germline.

The V gene is TRBV20-1, the J gene TRBJ1-1; no definite D call. Trimming removed 7 bases at V and 1 base at J, with 7 bases between. In germline, CDR1 is DFQATT, CDR2 SNEGSKA (reference sequence). The CDR3 is made up of 11 amino acids. As DNA, the CDR3 is TGCAGTGGAAATGGGAACACTGAAGCTTTCTTT. Translated, it gives CSGNGNTEAFF.

The V call is TRBV10-3, the J call TRBJ1-2; D might be TRBD1 (5 bases). V was shortened by 8 bases and J by 2 bases, with 12 bases between the two germline ends. Germline lookup yields CDR1 ENHRY and CDR2 SYGVKD. This CDR3 contains 13 residues. As DNA, the CDR3 is TGTGCCATCGGGGGGGGTAGGAACTATGGCTACACCTTC. Its translation: CAIGGGRNYGYTF.

The J gene is TRBJ2-5, the V gene TRBV7-3, with a possible D match to TRBD2 (6 bases). The V end lost 2 bases, the J end lost 5 bases, and 15 bases lay between the germline ends. CDR1 is SGHTA and CDR2 is FQGTGA in the germline V gene. The CDR3 sequence is 15 residues long. The DNA for the CDR3 is TGTGCCAGCAGCTTAGTCGCTAGCGTCTTGGAGACCCAGTACTTC. This gives the protein CASSLVASVLETQYF. Based on the CDR3 plus reference TRBV7-3 and TRBJ2-5, the full variable domain is GAGVSQTPSNKVTEKGKYVELRCDPISGHTALYWYRQSLGQGPEFLIYFQGTGAADDSGLPNDRFFAVRPEGSVSTLKIQRTERGDSAVYLCASSLVASVLETQYFGPGTRLLVL.

The rearrangement joins TRBV10-3 to TRBJ2-7, with a possible D match to TRBD2 (6 bases). Germline V gene sequence: CDR1 ENHRY, CDR2 SYGVKD. Trimming removed 5 bases from V and 1 base from J, with 18 bases in between. The CDR3 is 16 residues long. CDR3 amino acids: CAISPSRDFPSYEQYF. DNA for the CDR3: TGTGCCATCAGTCCCTCCCGGGACTTCCCTTCCTACGAGCAGTACTTC.

This rearrangement joins TRBV2 to TRBJ2-1, with 10 bases aligning to TRBD2. The CDR3 spans 16 residues. Looked up from germline, CDR1 is SNHLY and CDR2 is FYNNEI. With 6 bases clipped from V and 4 bases from J, the junction kept 9 bases outside the gene matches. CDR3 bases: TGTGCCAGCAGCGACAGCGGGAGGGGAGGATACAATGAGCAGTTCTTC. This codes for CASSDSGRGGYNEQFF.

V and J are TRBV2 and TRBJ2-3; D call uncertain. V was pared by 8 bases and J by 4 bases, with 16 bases between. Germline CDR1 reads SNHLY; CDR2 reads FYNNEI. This CDR3 comprises 14 residues. The CDR3 reads CASLDRRIADTQYF. In nucleotides, the CDR3 is TGTGCCAGCTTGGATCGCCGGATCGCAGATACGCAGTATTTT.

The rearrangement links TRBV11-2 to TRBJ2-5; 7 nucleotides agree with TRBD2. J lost 5 bases, V lost 0 bases, and 6 bases had no gene match. The CDR3 runs to 15 residues. The germline V gene encodes CDR1 SGHAT and CDR2 FQNNGV. In DNA form, the CDR3 reads TGTGCCAGCAGCTTAGAAGCGGGAATAAGGGAGACCCAGTACTTC. Translated: CASSLEAGIRETQYF.

The chain employs TRBV28 and TRBJ2-7; weak D call: TRBD1 (6 bases). CDR1 MDHEN and CDR2 SYDVKM come from the germline V gene. The CDR3 extends over 15 amino acids. V lost 8 bases and J 0 bases, leaving 17 bases between the germline ends. This CDR3 reads CASPPPQGPSYEQYF. CDR3 bases: TGTGCCAGCCCTCCCCCGCAGGGGCCCTCCTACGAGCAGTACTTC.

This clone was seen more than once but under ten times. One junction end does not reproduce the germline sequence, and a read error may be involved. V usage is TRBV6-5 and J usage is TRBJ1-2, with 11 positions matching TRBD1. The CDR3 extends over 15 amino acids. Germline values: CDR1 MNHEY, CDR2 SVGAGI. CDR3 in DNA: TGTGCCAGCAGTTCCGGACAGGGGGCCAGGGGGTCGATCTCCTTC. It translates to CASSSGQGARGSISF.

The rearrangement joins TRBV28 to TRBJ1-5; D is unclear. Germline V gene sequence: CDR1 MDHEN, CDR2 SYDVKM. The CDR3 is 14 residues long. The V end lost 2 bases, the J end lost 5 bases, and 10 bases lay between the germline ends. CDR3 region: CASSLRADDQPQHF. CDR3 sequence (DNA): TGTGCCAGCAGTTTACGTGCAGACGATCAGCCCCAGCATTTT.

V and J are TRBV29-1 and TRBJ1-5; 7 nucleotides agree with TRBD1. V lost 6 bases, J lost 0 bases, and 5 bases stayed unmatched. CDR3 length: 14 residues. Germline assignment: CDR1 SQVTM and CDR2 ANQGSEA. The DNA of the CDR3 is TGCAGCGTCCGACAGGGAGGTAGCAATCAGCCCCAGCATTTT. It encodes CSVRQGGSNQPQHF.

The rearrangement uses TRBV2 and TRBJ1-2; a possible D gene is TRBD1 (6 bases). Trimming took off 6 bases at V and 8 bases at J, with 16 bases between the two ends. Germline CDR1 reads SNHLY; CDR2 reads FYNNEI. The CDR3 runs to 13 residues. CDR3 loop: CASSPSPGAGYTF. In DNA form, the CDR3 reads TGTGCCAGCAGCCCATCCCCAGGGGCGGGCTACACCTTC.

This clone was counted once. The same CDR3 can be traced to other DNA sequences in this sample. The rearrangement uses TRBV7-3 and TRBJ2-6, with a tentative D call TRBD1 (5 bases). Germline CDR1 SGHTA, CDR2 FQGTGA. The V gene lost 2 bases and the J gene lost 2 bases, with 7 bases spanning the gap. This CDR3 has 15 residues. The CDR3 region is CASSLGAAGANVLTF. CDR3 nucleotide sequence: TGTGCCAGCAGCTTAGGGGCAGCTGGGGCCAACGTCCTGACTTTC.

As to this clone: Other DNA sequences of this sample code for an identical CDR3. This sequence joins TRBV18 and TRBJ1-1; no clear D. The ends were cut back, 2 bases at V and 1 base at J, with 5 bases in the middle. There are 13 residues in the CDR3. From germline, CDR1 is KGHSH and CDR2 LQKENI. In DNA form, the CDR3 reads TGTGCCAGCTCACCATCACAGAACACTGAAGCTTTCTTT. This sequence encodes CASSPSQNTEAFF.

The rearrangement joins TRBV20-1 to TRBJ2-4; D gene ambiguous. Germline lookup yields CDR1 DFQATT and CDR2 SNEGSKA (reference sequence). Trimming stripped 5 bases from V and 9 bases from J, with 2 bases between. This CDR3 comprises 8 residues. The CDR3 here is CSAGIQYF. The CDR3 DNA reads as TGCAGTGCTGGCATTCAGTACTTC.